This T cell receptor (beta chain) was found in a study of memory CD4+ T cells and cytomegalovirus serostatus. Study-level information: Healthy Belgian adult donors included nine or ten CMV-positive and some 24 CMV-negative people.

This clone was recorded once. The antigen is unknown. The protocol was immunoSEQ multiplex PCR, while the TCRdb copy is restricted to in-frame clones and leaves out a portion. The data contain tens of thousands of clones, roughly 80% of them singletons. Single viable CD3+CD4+CD8-CD45RO+ cells were sorted as the memory CD4+ T cells. With 6 bases removed from V and 3 bases from J, the gap between germline ends came to 20 bases. The CDR3 sequence is 15 residues long. The germline gives CDR1 SQVTM, CDR2 ANQGSEA. Findings of the study overall: About 40% of the roughly 160 known CMV-associated TCRbeta sequences appeared in CD4+ memory. The CMV-associated TCR signature appears largely within the CD4+ memory repertoire.

The material sequenced was memory CD4+ T cells from blood. This clonotype originated in an adult in good health and CMV-seronegative. The chain combines TRBV29-1 with TRBJ2-5; D possibly corresponds to TRBD1 (5 bases). Here the CDR3 reads CSVAGVPGRKETQYF. CDR3 sequence (DNA): TGCAGCGTCGCTGGGGTCCCAGGGCGGAAAGAGACCCAGTACTTC.